These T cell receptor beta chains were read from a single sample in a study of cytomegalovirus exposure and HLA in healthy donors. TCRdb's copy holds only in-frame clones and misses some; the assay was immunoSEQ multiplex PCR. The sample includes some 80,000 clones, more than 60% of them seen just once. The specimen was PBMCs. Receptor source: a man between 18 and 29 years old in good health and CMV-seropositive. Both conserved end residues are part of each CDR3.

j_call v_call cdr3_aa
TRBJ2-7 TRBV4-1 CASSQVDMGFVFHEQYF
TRBJ2-7 TRBV27 CASSPPGQLYEQYF
TRBJ2-3 TRBV4-2 CASSQDRGSSDTQYF
TRBJ2-5 TRBV13 CASSLRVLAGQETQYF
TRBJ1-2 TRBV6-1 CASRIGEGASYGYTF
TRBJ2-2 TRBV4-1 CASSQRVGVTGELFF
TRBJ1-2 TRBV19 CASSNRDRGGYTF
TRBJ2-6 TRBV4-1 CASSQDRSAGANVLTF
TRBJ1-2 TRBV6-1 CASKEAIGGYTF
TRBJ1-1 TRBV27 CASSLSPGATEAFF
TRBJ1-5 TRBV28 CASSLAYQPQHF
TRBJ1-5 TRBV18 CASGQGLGNQPQHF
TRBJ2-1 TRBV7-9 CASPLQNEPHSSYNEQFF
TRBJ2-7 TRBV7-9 CASRGTSGSVYEQYF
TRBJ2-1 TRBV9 CASSKTTYNEQFF
TRBJ2-1 TRBV6-5 CASSSSTSGYNEQFF
TRBJ2-4 TRBV28 CASSSPSGTAYNIQYF
TRBJ1-2 TRBV5-3 CARSFSLLYPHNYGYTF
TRBJ2-7 TRBV4-1 CASSLRERDSKGRLAYEQYF
TRBJ1-1 TRBV6-1 CASSVGEAEAFF
TRBJ1-2 TRBV6-5 CASSKPGQIYGYTF
TRBJ2-5 TRBV29-1 CSVDSTISGAKETQYF
TRBJ2-5 TRBV28 CASSLTGKETQYF
TRBJ2-5 TRBV5-6 CASSWRAGGPETQYF